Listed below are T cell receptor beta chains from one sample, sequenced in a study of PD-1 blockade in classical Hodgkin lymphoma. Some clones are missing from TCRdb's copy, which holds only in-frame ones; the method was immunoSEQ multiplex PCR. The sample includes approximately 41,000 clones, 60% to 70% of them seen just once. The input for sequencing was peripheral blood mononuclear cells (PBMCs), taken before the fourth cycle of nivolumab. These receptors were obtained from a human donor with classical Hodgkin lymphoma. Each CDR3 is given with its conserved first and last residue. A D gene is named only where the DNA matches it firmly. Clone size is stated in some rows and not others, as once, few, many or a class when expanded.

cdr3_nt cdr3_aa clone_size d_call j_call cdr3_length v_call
TGCGCCAGCAGCCAAGGCCCGTACCCGACCGGGACAGGGAGGGAAAAACTGTTTTTT CASSQGPYPTGTGREKLFF medium-sized TRBD1 TRBJ1-4 19 TRBV4-1
TGTGCCAGCAGCGGAAACAGGGGGCGAAACTATGGCTACACCTTC CASSGNRGRNYGYTF NA TRBD1 TRBJ1-2 15 TRBV9
TGTGCCAGCAGTAACCCTAACACTGAAGCTTTCTTT CASSNPNTEAFF NA NA TRBJ1-1 12 TRBV6-5
TGTGCCAGCAGTTCCTCGGGACAGGCTCCCCAGCCCCAGCATTTT CASSSSGQAPQPQHF NA TRBD1 TRBJ1-5 15 TRBV28
TGTGCCAGCAGCCCTAGTAGGGCGGAGTTGAACTATGGCTACACCTTC CASSPSRAELNYGYTF NA NA TRBJ1-2 16 TRBV11-3
TGTGCCAGCACCCTTCGGAGTGGGTCCGGGGATGGCTACACCTTC CASTLRSGSGDGYTF once NA TRBJ1-2 15 TRBV28
TGTGCCAGTAGTCCCAACAGGTATCAGCCCCAGCATTTT CASSPNRYQPQHF NA NA TRBJ1-5 13 TRBV19
TGTGCCAGCAGTGACGCGACATCCACCTACGAGCAGTACTTC CASSDATSTYEQYF NA NA TRBJ2-7 14 TRBV2
TGTGCCAGCAGCGTAGAGGGGTCACTAGGTACGCAGTATTTT CASSVEGSLGTQYF medium-sized NA TRBJ2-3 14 TRBV9
TGTGCCAGCAGCTTAGCTGGAGCAGGGGGCGATTTCTTC CASSLAGAGGDFF NA TRBD1 TRBJ2-1 13 TRBV7-9
TGTGCCAGCTCACGGGAGACAGGCACAGATACGCAGTATTTT CASSRETGTDTQYF many NA TRBJ2-3 14 TRBV18
TGTGCCAGTAGTAGGGACTATAGCAATCAGCCCCAGCATTTT CASSRDYSNQPQHF few NA TRBJ1-5 14 TRBV19
TGTGCCAGCTCACCAGACTTCTTGAACACTGAAGCTTTCTTT CASSPDFLNTEAFF once NA TRBJ1-1 14 TRBV18
TGTGCCAGTAGTATAGATCGATGGGCCAACCAACGGGCTTTCTTT CASSIDRWANQRAFF NA NA TRBJ1-1 15 TRBV19
TGCAGCGTTGTACCTATCACTGAAGCTTTCTTT CSVVPITEAFF NA NA TRBJ1-1 11 TRBV29-1
TGTGCCTGGAGTGCCCTTAAAGCGGGAGCTGCGGGTACGCAGTATTTT CAWSALKAGAAGTQYF NA TRBD2 TRBJ2-3 16 TRBV30
TGTGCCAGTAGTATACCTTGGACTACCAGTAATGAGCAGTTCTTC CASSIPWTTSNEQFF NA NA TRBJ2-1 15 TRBV19
TGTGCCAGCAGCTCTCCCCGGGACGCCTCCTACGAGCAGTACTTC CASSSPRDASYEQYF NA NA TRBJ2-7 15 TRBV6-6
TGTGCCAGCAGCTCACTGCGGCTAGCCAAAAACATTCAGTACTTC CASSSLRLAKNIQYF NA NA TRBJ2-4 15 TRBV6-5
TGTGCCAGCAGCTTAGAGACAGGGGTAAGGACCTACGAGCAGTACTTC CASSLETGVRTYEQYF NA TRBD1 TRBJ2-7 16 TRBV7-2
TGTGCCAGCAGCTTGGCGGACGGGGATACGCAGTATTTT CASSLADGDTQYF NA NA TRBJ2-3 13 TRBV5-6
TGTGCCAGCAGTTTTGGAAACACCATATATTTT CASSFGNTIYF few NA TRBJ1-3 11 TRBV28
TGTGCCAGTAGTAGGACTAGCGGGGGGGCCGATGAGCAGTTCTTC CASSRTSGGADEQFF once TRBD2 TRBJ2-1 15 TRBV19
TGTGCCAGCAGTGACTCCTGGGGACAGTCCCTTCAGCCCCAGCATTTT CASSDSWGQSLQPQHF few TRBD1 TRBJ1-5 16 TRBV6-4
TGTGCCAGCCCGGGACCTTTCTCCTACGAGCAGTACTTC CASPGPFSYEQYF NA NA TRBJ2-7 13 TRBV21-1
TGTGCCAGCAGTTTGGGAACAATGAACACTGAAGCTTTCTTT CASSLGTMNTEAFF NA NA TRBJ1-1 14 TRBV28
TGTGCCAGTAGTATAGTCGGGAATTCACCCCTCCACTTT CASSIVGNSPLHF NA NA TRBJ1-6 13 TRBV19
TGTGCCAGCAGCTTAGCCAGGGGCAGGGGCAATGAGCAGTTCTTC CASSLARGRGNEQFF NA NA TRBJ2-1 15 TRBV11-2
TGTGCCAGCAGCTTAGCGCGAGGGCTGGCCAAAAACATTCAGTACTTC CASSLARGLAKNIQYF few NA TRBJ2-4 16 TRBV7-8
TGTGCCAGCAGCTTAACGTCGGGGGCCAGTAGCTCCTACGAGCAGTACTTC CASSLTSGASSSYEQYF NA NA TRBJ2-7 17 TRBV7-3
TGTGCCAGCAGTTTCAAGTCGGCACCCCTCCACTTT CASSFKSAPLHF NA NA TRBJ1-6 12 TRBV28
TGCGCCAGCAGTAAGAATCAGCCCCAGCATTTT CASSKNQPQHF few NA TRBJ1-5 11 TRBV23-1
TGTGCCAGCAGTTACCTAGACAGGCCCTCCGGCTACACCTTC CASSYLDRPSGYTF NA NA TRBJ1-2 14 TRBV6-5
TGCGCCAGCAGCCGTCACAGCGAAACCTCTGGAAACACCATATATTTT CASSRHSETSGNTIYF NA NA TRBJ1-3 16 TRBV5-1
TGTGCCAGTAGTAGAAAGACCCAGTACTTC CASSRKTQYF NA NA TRBJ2-5 10 TRBV19
TGCGCCAGCAGCTCCCCGACAGGGGGAAGCTACACCTTC CASSSPTGGSYTF once TRBD1 TRBJ1-2 13 TRBV4-3
TGTGCCAGCAGCGTTACTAGCGGGAGGGCGGATACGCAGTATTTT CASSVTSGRADTQYF NA TRBD2 TRBJ2-3 15 TRBV9
TGCGCCAGCAGCTTGGCCGGAGATACGCAGTATTTT CASSLAGDTQYF NA NA TRBJ2-3 12 TRBV5-1
TGTGCCAGCTCACCGGGCAGGAGCTATGGCTACACCTTC CASSPGRSYGYTF NA NA TRBJ1-2 13 TRBV18
TGTGCCAGCACATCCGTCGGGACAGGGAATGGCTACACCTTC CASTSVGTGNGYTF NA TRBD1 TRBJ1-2 14 TRBV6-5
TGTGCCAGCAGCTTTCGTTCCGGGGAGCTGTTTTTT CASSFRSGELFF NA NA TRBJ2-2 12 TRBV11-2
TGTGCCAGTAGTATAGATCCCGCCGCAGGGTCCGAGCAGTACTTC CASSIDPAAGSEQYF NA NA TRBJ2-7 15 TRBV19
TGTGCCAGCTGTCTGGCGGGTGTCACAGATACGCAGTATTTT CASCLAGVTDTQYF NA NA TRBJ2-3 14 TRBV7-2
TGCGCCAGCAGCTTTGCAGATACGCAGTATTTT CASSFADTQYF NA NA TRBJ2-3 11 TRBV5-1
TGTGCCAGCAGCGATCGACAGGGACTTTACAATGAGCAGTTCTTC CASSDRQGLYNEQFF NA NA TRBJ2-1 15 TRBV9
TGTGCCAGCAGTATACTACAGGGCAAGAATGAGCAGTTCTTC CASSILQGKNEQFF once NA TRBJ2-1 14 TRBV28
TGTGCCAGCAGCCTGGAACAGGGGGTCGGCCAGCCCCAGCATTTT CASSLEQGVGQPQHF few TRBD1 TRBJ1-5 15 TRBV28
TGTGCCAGCAGCTTAGCGCTAAGCGGGATAAATGAGCAGTTCTTC CASSLALSGINEQFF NA TRBD2 TRBJ2-1 15 TRBV7-9
TGTGCCAGCAGCTCACCAAGGGTAAGGCTCCCTTATAATTCACCCCTCCACTTT CASSSPRVRLPYNSPLHF NA NA TRBJ1-6 18 TRBV7-9